These T cell receptor beta chains were read from a single sample in a study of beta chain features in type 1 diabetes. Assay: immunoSEQ multiplex PCR; the TCRdb copy retains only in-frame clones and omits some. This repertoire shows 900,000 or so clones, 17% found once; its top ten account for 0.02% to 0.025%. Material: naive CD4+ T cells from blood. These receptors came from a woman between 18 and 29 years old in good health. Both conserved end residues are part of each CDR3. A D gene is named only where the DNA matches it firmly. For some rows the clone size is stated as once, few or many, or as a class when expanded; others skip it.

CDR3 protein: CASSSRAYQPQHF; CDR3 DNA: TGTGCCAGTAGTTCAAGGGCGTATCAGCCCCAGCATTTT; V gene: TRBV19; J gene: TRBJ1-5; D gene: .; clone size: .
CDR3 protein: CASSSRHHEQYF; CDR3 DNA: TGTGCCAGCAGCTCCCGACACCACGAGCAGTACTTC; V gene: TRBV13; J gene: TRBJ2-7; D gene: .; clone size: few
CDR3 protein: CASSLVSGSGTDTQYF; CDR3 DNA: TGTGCCAGCAGTCTCGTTAGCGGGAGCGGCACAGATACGCAGTATTTT; V gene: TRBV28; J gene: TRBJ2-3; D gene: TRBD2; clone size: few
CDR3 protein: CASSGVWMETQYF; CDR3 DNA: TGTGCCAGCAGTGGCGTTTGGATGGAGACCCAGTACTTC; V gene: TRBV2; J gene: TRBJ2-5; D gene: .; clone size: .
CDR3 protein: CASSLGDSNQPQHF; CDR3 DNA: TGTGCCAGCAGCTTAGGCGATAGCAATCAGCCCCAGCATTTT; V gene: TRBV7-9; J gene: TRBJ1-5; D gene: .; clone size: .
CDR3 protein: CASSPPGTSGNTIYF; CDR3 DNA: TGTGCCAGCAGCCCGCCGGGCACCTCTGGAAACACCATATATTTT; V gene: TRBV14; J gene: TRBJ1-3; D gene: .; clone size: few
CDR3 protein: CASSLAPGLGSAEQFF; CDR3 DNA: TGTGCCAGCAGCCTAGCCCCGGGACTAGGTTCCGCTGAGCAGTTCTTC; V gene: TRBV7-2; J gene: TRBJ2-1; D gene: TRBD2; clone size: few
CDR3 protein: CASSSPGEVGEQYF; CDR3 DNA: TGTGCCAGCAGTTCCCCGGGGGAGGTAGGGGAGCAGTACTTC; V gene: TRBV28; J gene: TRBJ2-7; D gene: .; clone size: few
CDR3 protein: CAISFGGTYEQYF; CDR3 DNA: TGTGCCATCAGTTTCGGCGGAACCTACGAGCAGTACTTC; V gene: TRBV10-3; J gene: TRBJ2-7; D gene: .; clone size: .
CDR3 protein: CASSPLGGRRGPEAFF; CDR3 DNA: TGTGCCAGCAGCCCCCTAGGGGGCCGCAGGGGGCCTGAAGCTTTCTTT; V gene: TRBV9; J gene: TRBJ1-1; D gene: TRBD1; clone size: .
CDR3 protein: CASLRGQLSSYEQYF; CDR3 DNA: TGTGCCAGCCTAAGGGGGCAACTCAGCTCCTACGAGCAGTACTTC; V gene: TRBV25-1; J gene: TRBJ2-7; D gene: TRBD1; clone size: few
CDR3 protein: CASSAQNPGNTIYF; CDR3 DNA: TGTGCCAGCAGCGCCCAAAACCCTGGAAACACCATATATTTT; V gene: TRBV9; J gene: TRBJ1-3; D gene: .; clone size: few
CDR3 protein: CASRRRPGQETQYF; CDR3 DNA: TGTGCCAGCCGAAGGCGGCCAGGGCAAGAGACCCAGTACTTC; V gene: TRBV2; J gene: TRBJ2-5; D gene: .; clone size: .
CDR3 protein: CASSYLAGQETQYF; CDR3 DNA: TGTGCCAGCAGCTACCTAGCGGGGCAAGAGACCCAGTACTTC; V gene: TRBV5-6; J gene: TRBJ2-5; D gene: TRBD2; clone size: few
CDR3 protein: CASKEGSYLLGTQYF; CDR3 DNA: TGTGCCAGCAAGGAGGGGAGCTACCTCCTGGGGACCCAGTACTTC; V gene: TRBV6-5; J gene: TRBJ2-5; D gene: .; clone size: .
CDR3 protein: CASLRNGGTEAFF; CDR3 DNA: TGTGCCAGTCTCCGAAACGGGGGCACTGAAGCTTTCTTT; V gene: TRBV28; J gene: TRBJ1-1; D gene: .; clone size: few